A single T cell receptor beta chain is shown here with its context. The sample is drawn from a study of T cell changes during pregnancy in multiple sclerosis. TCRdb's table, derived via immunoSEQ multiplex PCR, lists solely in-frame clones and lacks some. This sample has some 80,000 clones, with 85% to 95% found just once. The CDR3 is 16 residues long. Trimming at V came to 0 bases and at J to 5 bases, leaving 7 bases not matched to a gene. Germline lookup yields CDR1 SGHRS and CDR2 YFSETQ. V usage is TRBV5-1 and J usage is TRBJ2-7; TRBD2 agrees at 11 bases. The TCR comes from a female donor with multiple sclerosis, enrolled in a pregnancy study. The source material was CD4+ T cells from peripheral blood mononuclear cells, sampled after pregnancy. The CDR3 nucleotides are TGCGCCAGCAGCTTGGTAGCGGGAGGGCCGTCGGACGAGCAGTACTTC. Its protein is CASSLVAGGPSDEQYF.